These 26 T cell receptor beta chains came from one sample sequenced in a study of immune characterization of retroperitoneal liposarcoma. TCRdb analysed the PCR reads with MiXCR anew, one entry per CDR3 protein. The table has around 13,000 distinct CDR3 sequences, around 50% seen once. Sequenced sample: tumor tissue. The source is a female donor with retroperitoneal liposarcoma.

V is TRBV12-3 or TRBV12-4 and J is TRBJ2-4; D perhaps matches TRBD2 (6 bases). The J call may be in error: the DNA end matches TRBJ2-5 better. The CDR3 runs to 13 residues. CDR3 protein: CASSNRGEETQYF. The CDR3 DNA reads TGTGCCAGCAGTAACCGCGGGGAAGAGACCCAGTACTTC.

The gene calls are TRBV25-1 and TRBJ2-1, with D maybe TRBD1 (6 bases). The CDR3 spans 14 residues. CDR1 MGHDK and CDR2 SYGVNS come from the germline V gene. Trimming took off 3 bases at V and 0 bases at J, with 6 bases between the two ends. As DNA, the CDR3 is TGTGCCAGCAGTGAGGACAGCTCCTACAATGAGCAGTTCTTC. It translates to CASSEDSSYNEQFF.

V and J are TRBV12-5 and TRBJ2-3; no definite D call. The J call is in doubt because the DNA end fits TRBJ2-7 better. The CDR3 loop spans 12 amino acids. Germline V gives CDR1 LGHNT, CDR2 FRNRAP. The CDR3 DNA reads as TGTGCTAGTGGCAGAATCCCAAATGAGCAGTACTTC. Its protein is CASGRIPNEQYF.

This clonotype was counted once. The gene calls are TRBV6-1 and TRBJ2-1; no clear D gene. This CDR3 is 13 amino acids long. The V end was cut by 3 bases, the J end by 9 bases, with 12 bases between. CDR1 is MNHNS, CDR2 SASEGT, per germline. The CDR3 region is CASSDPSMGEQFF. The CDR3 DNA reads as TGTGCCAGCAGTGACCCTAGTATGGGTGAGCAGTTCTTC.

By sample fraction, this clonotype is large. This chain links TRBV6-1 with TRBJ2-1; 9 nucleotides align to TRBD2. The J call may be in error: the DNA end matches TRBJ2-7 better. Germline assignment: CDR1 MNHNS and CDR2 SASEGT. This CDR3 is 15 amino acids long. The CDR3 sequence: CASSEGTSDYNEQYF. CDR3 sequence (DNA): TGTGCCAGCAGTGAAGGGACTAGCGACTACAATGAGCAGTACTTC.

The chain joins TRBV27 to TRBJ2-1; 7 bases agree with TRBD2. The CDR3 consists of 15 residues. In germline, CDR1 is MNHEY, CDR2 SMNVEV (reference sequence). V dropped 1 base and J dropped 4; count of bases not matched to a gene: 4. The CDR3 sequence is CASSLYAGAYNEQFF. The CDR3, as DNA: TGTGCCAGCAGTTTATATGCGGGAGCATACAATGAGCAGTTCTTC.

V is TRBV11-2 and J is TRBJ2-7, with D tentatively TRBD2 (5 bases). The J call may not be correct, given that the DNA end is closer to TRBJ2-5. The V gene's germline CDR1 is SGHAT and CDR2 FQNNGV. The CDR3 totals 13 residues. The CDR3 DNA reads as TGTGCCAGCAGCTACGGACTCGGGGAGACCCAGTACTTC. Residues: CASSYGLGETQYF.

The rearrangement links TRBV6-1 to TRBJ2-3, with D perhaps given as TRBD1 or TRBD2 (6 bases each). This CDR3 is 16 amino acids long. Deletions cut 5 bases from V and 3 bases from J, with 18 bases between. In germline, CDR1 is MNHNS, CDR2 SASEGT. CDR3 loop: CASSLGARGGTDTQYF. The CDR3 nucleotides are TGTGCCAGCAGTCTAGGCGCTCGAGGGGGGACAGATACGCAGTATTTT.

CDR3 bases: TGTGCCAGCAGTATAACGACAGGACGGGAACAGTTCTTC. Its protein is CASSITTGREQFF. The V gene is TRBV6-5, the J gene TRBJ2-1; tentatively, D is TRBD1 (6 bases). V was shortened by 5 bases and J by 13 bases, with 18 bases between the two germline ends. The CDR3 length is 13 residues. Per the germline V gene, CDR1 is MNHEY and CDR2 is SVGAGI.

This clonotype came up a few times. J is TRBJ2-5 and V is TRBV6-1; 12 bases line up with TRBD2. Per the germline V gene, CDR1 is MNHNS and CDR2 is SASEGT. The ends lost 7 bases at V and 5 bases at J; junction bases unmatched: 5. CDR3 size: 14 residues. CDR3 in DNA: TGTGCCAGCACACTAGCGGGAGGAGGCGAGACCCAGTACTTC. This gives the protein CASTLAGGGETQYF.

This clonotype was counted ten times or more. Written as DNA, the CDR3 is TGTGCCAGCAGTGATACCGGGACAGGGGATCCCTACAATGAGCAGTTCTTC. It translates to CASSDTGTGDPYNEQFF. This chain joins TRBV6-4 and TRBJ2-1, with TRBD1 identical over 10 bases. This CDR3 spans 17 amino acids. The junction had 7 bases not matched to a gene; V was cut back by 3 bases and J by 2 bases. CDR1 and CDR2 from the germline V gene are MRHNA and SNTAGT.

By share, this clonotype ranks as medium-sized. The chain is built from TRBV7-9 and TRBJ2-3; 7 bases match TRBD2. The CDR3 runs 12 residues. The V gene end was trimmed by 5 bases and the J gene end by 6 bases; junction bases not matched to a gene: 2. The germline V gene encodes CDR1 SEHNR and CDR2 FQNEAQ (reference sequence). CDR3 sequence: CASSPGGDTQYF. DNA of the CDR3: TGTGCCAGCAGCCCCGGGGGGGATACGCAGTATTTT.

This clonotype showed up just a few times. The chain couples TRBV11-2 to TRBJ2-5, with 9 positions matching TRBD1. Germline lookup yields CDR1 SGHAT and CDR2 FQNNGV. V lost 1 base, J lost 11 bases, and 14 bases stayed unmatched. The CDR3 contains 16 residues. The DNA of the CDR3 is TGTGCCAGCAGCTTAGTCGTTGGGACAGGGAACCTTGAGCAGTACTTC. This sequence encodes CASSLVVGTGNLEQYF.

This clonotype was counted a few times. This chain joins TRBV6-1 and TRBJ2-5; either TRBD1 or TRBD2 may fit D (6 bases each). V was pared by 4 bases and J by 0 bases, with 12 bases between. The CDR3 runs to 15 residues. Per the germline V gene, CDR1 is MNHNS and CDR2 is SASEGT. The CDR3 region is CASSGAGGNQETQYF. DNA for the CDR3: TGTGCCAGCAGTGGGGCCGGGGGCAACCAAGAGACCCAGTACTTC.

The rearrangement joins TRBV10-3 to TRBJ2-1; 9 bases are shared with TRBD1. The CDR3 spans 16 residues. The germline V gene has CDR1 ENHRY and CDR2 SYGVKD. The J segment lost 6 bases and the V segment lost 2 bases, leaving 8 bases of the junction unmatched. The chain's CDR3 is CAISEPRTGALNEQFF. The CDR3 bases are TGTGCCATCAGTGAGCCCCGGACAGGGGCGCTCAATGAGCAGTTCTTC.

This chain joins TRBV6-4 and TRBJ2-1; perhaps TRBD2 as D (6 bases). V was clipped by 0 bases and J by 5 bases, with 11 bases between them. Per the germline V gene, CDR1 is MRHNA and CDR2 is SNTAGT. The CDR3 has 15 residues. The CDR3 reads CASSDSIAGNNEQFF. The CDR3 DNA is TGTGCCAGCAGTGACTCGATCGCGGGGAACAATGAGCAGTTCTTC.

CDR3 protein: CASRRRTNTGELFF. CDR3 DNA sequence: TGTGCCAGCAGACGAAGGACAAACACCGGGGAGCTGTTTTTT. The rearrangement links TRBV6-5 to TRBJ2-2; TRBD1 might be the D (5 bases). In germline, CDR1 is MNHEY, CDR2 SVGAGI. The CDR3 totals 14 residues. V was clipped by 6 bases and J by 2 bases, with 10 bases between them.

This clonotype was seen more than once but under ten times. The genes are TRBV7-8 and TRBJ2-5; the D call may be TRBD1 or TRBD2 (5 bases each). Trimming left V 4 bases short and J 1 base short, with 13 bases between. The CDR3 covers 15 residues. Looked up from germline, CDR1 is SGHVS and CDR2 is FQNEAQ. CDR3 DNA sequence: TGTGCCAGCAGCTCTATAGCTGGGACCCAAGAGACCCAGTACTTC. Protein sequence: CASSSIAGTQETQYF. Using reference TRBV7-8 and TRBJ2-5 for the parts outside the CDR3, the full variable domain is GAGVSQSPRYKVAKRGQDVALRCDPISGHVSLFWYQQALGQGPEFLTYFQNEAQLDKSGLPSDRFFAERPEGSVSTLKIQRTQQEDSAVYLCASSSIAGTQETQYFGPGTRLLVL.

This clonotype has just a few counts. The chain couples TRBV4-1 to TRBJ2-3, with D hard to call. The ends were cut back, 1 base at V and 3 bases at J, with 8 bases in the middle. This CDR3 is built from 14 residues. CDR1 is MGHRA, CDR2 YSYEKL, per germline. In DNA, the CDR3 is TGCGCCAGCAGCCAAGGAGAAGGGACAGATACGCAGTATTTT. It translates to CASSQGEGTDTQYF.

As regards this clonotype: Given a much more abundant clone one base away, this may be a read error. The gene calls are TRBV7-6 and TRBJ2-1; D tentatively reads TRBD1 or TRBD2 (5 bases each). TRBJ2-7 explains the end of the DNA better; the J call may be wrong. CDR3 length: 14 amino acids. Germline V CDR1 and CDR2: SGHVS, FNYEAQ. CDR3 in DNA: TGTGCCAGCAGCTTAGAGGTACGGGGACACGAGCAGTACTTC. This gives the protein CASSLEVRGHEQYF.

The rearrangement uses TRBV12-3 or TRBV12-4 and TRBJ2-7; possible D gene TRBD1, 6 bases. The CDR3 runs to 14 residues. The ends were cut back, 4 bases at V and 4 bases at J, with 14 bases in the middle. CDR3 residues: CASSWMSGVYEQYF. The CDR3 nucleotides are TGTGCCAGCAGTTGGATGTCAGGGGTGTACGAGCAGTACTTC.

The chain recombines TRBV6-2 or TRBV6-3 with TRBJ2-1; possibly TRBD1 or TRBD2 for D (6 bases each). The V end lost 6 bases, the J end lost 4 bases, and 16 bases lay between the germline ends. Per the germline V gene, CDR1 is MNHEY and CDR2 is SVGEGT. The CDR3 runs 15 residues. Written as DNA, the CDR3 is TGTGCCAGCAGCCCCGGCTGGAGGGGGTACAATGAGCAGTTCTTC. It specifies CASSPGWRGYNEQFF.

The V gene is TRBV28, the J gene TRBJ2-1, with TRBD2 matching 7 bases. Gene TRBJ2-7 matches the end of the DNA better, so the J call may be wrong. CDR1 and CDR2 (germline): MDHEN, SYDVKM. The CDR3 runs to 17 residues. Here the CDR3 DNA reads TGTGCCAGCAGCCCCAGCCGGTGGGAGGGGTCTTGGTACGAGCAGTACTTC. It codes for CASSPSRWEGSWYEQYF.

This clonotype was detected only a few times. V and J are TRBV7-2 and TRBJ1-5; 7 positions agree with TRBD1. Germline assignment: CDR1 SGHTA and CDR2 FQGNSA. V was clipped by 5 bases and J by 11 bases; unmatched bases: 9. The CDR3 has 13 residues. The CDR3 sequence is CASSAGTEVSQHF. The DNA of the CDR3 is TGTGCCAGCAGCGCCGGGACAGAGGTTTCCCAGCATTTT.

This clonotype was seen a handful of times. This rearrangement joins TRBV12-3 or TRBV12-4 to TRBJ2-1, with 9 bases that match TRBD2. The end of the DNA aligns better with TRBJ2-7, so the J call may be wrong. The CDR3 is 15 residues long. The CDR3 region has the DNA TGTGCCAGCAGCCCGACTAGCGGAACCTACAATGAGCAGTACTTC. It translates to CASSPTSGTYNEQYF.

A note on this clonotype: Mismatch with germline at one junction end may stem from a read error. This chain uses TRBV28 with TRBJ2-6, with a weak D call TRBD1 (6 bases). This CDR3 spans 14 amino acids. The germline gives CDR1 MDHEN, CDR2 SYDVKM. CDR3 loop: CACSVGAGLYVLTF. CDR3 DNA: TGTGCCTGCAGTGTGGGGGCCGGGTTGTACGTCCTGACTTTC.